These 4 T cell receptor beta chains share one sample of origin, sequenced in a study of CD8 T cells in Susac syndrome. cDNA came from 0.5 to 1 ug RNA primed by random hexamers. TCRdb re-analysed the immunoSEQ multiplex PCR reads in MiXCR, keeping a single row per CDR3 protein. This repertoire shows 150,000 to 200,000 distinct CDR3 sequences, approximately 95% found once; its top ten account for about 0.16%. The sample taken for sequencing was CD8+ T cells from PBMCs. Every receptor here comes from a human donor with multiple sclerosis.

The chain has TRBV28 and TRBJ2-1; D might be TRBD2 (5 bases). Trimming left V 3 bases short and J 7 bases short, with 13 bases between. Germline assignment: CDR1 MDHEN and CDR2 SYDVKM. This CDR3 region has 14 residues. CDR3 residues: CASSFPRRGNEQFF. CDR3 nucleotides: TGTGCCAGCAGTTTCCCCCGCCGGGGTAATGAGCAGTTCTTC.

This clonotype was detected only once. The chain joins TRBV5-5 to TRBJ1-1; D is possibly TRBD1 (6 bases). The CDR3 contains 14 residues. V gave up 4 bases and J gave up 7 bases, with 17 bases separating them. Germline assignment: CDR1 SGHKS and CDR2 YYEKEE (reference sequence). CDR3 sequence (DNA): TGTGCCAGCAGCCTGCAGGACAGAAATCTTGAAGCTTTCTTT. It codes for CASSLQDRNLEAFF.

The chain links TRBV27 to TRBJ2-7; D unresolved. Germline assignment: CDR1 MNHEY and CDR2 SMNVEV (reference sequence). This CDR3 has 11 amino acids. Trimming pared 7 bases from V and 9 bases from J, leaving 13 bases between. Written as DNA, the CDR3 is TGTGCCAGCACCGCTAATCGGGTGCAGTACTTC. This sequence encodes CASTANRVQYF.

The V gene is TRBV12-3 or TRBV12-4, the J gene TRBJ1-2; 7 positions match TRBD1. V lost 4 bases and J lost 0; bases outside the gene matches: 8. The CDR3 runs 16 residues. CDR3 loop: CASSSGDRRTNYGYTF. As DNA, the CDR3 is TGTGCCAGCAGTTCGGGGGACAGAAGAACTAACTATGGCTACACCTTC.